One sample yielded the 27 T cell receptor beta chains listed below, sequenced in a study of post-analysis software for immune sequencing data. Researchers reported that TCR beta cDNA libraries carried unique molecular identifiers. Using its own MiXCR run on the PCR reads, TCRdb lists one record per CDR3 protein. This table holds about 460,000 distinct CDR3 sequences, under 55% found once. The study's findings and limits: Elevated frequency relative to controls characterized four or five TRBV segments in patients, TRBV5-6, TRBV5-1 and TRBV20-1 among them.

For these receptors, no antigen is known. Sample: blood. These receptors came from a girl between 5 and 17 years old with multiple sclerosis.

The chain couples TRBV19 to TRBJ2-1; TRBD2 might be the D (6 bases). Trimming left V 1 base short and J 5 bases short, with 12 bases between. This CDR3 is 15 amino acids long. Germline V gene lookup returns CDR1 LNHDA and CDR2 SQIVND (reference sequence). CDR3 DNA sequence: TGTGCCAGTAGTATAGTAGCGGTGGGGAACAATGAGCAGTTCTTC. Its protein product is CASSIVAVGNNEQFF.

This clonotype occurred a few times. CDR3 loop: CASSTPWRQGVGGYTF. The CDR3 DNA reads TGTGCCAGCAGTACTCCCTGGCGACAGGGGGTAGGTGGCTACACCTTC. The V call is TRBV6-5, the J call TRBJ1-2, with 9 bases that match TRBD1. The J segment lost 7 bases and the V segment lost 5 bases, leaving 14 bases of the junction unmatched. The CDR3 covers 16 residues. Germline CDR1 and CDR2: MNHEY and SVGAGI.

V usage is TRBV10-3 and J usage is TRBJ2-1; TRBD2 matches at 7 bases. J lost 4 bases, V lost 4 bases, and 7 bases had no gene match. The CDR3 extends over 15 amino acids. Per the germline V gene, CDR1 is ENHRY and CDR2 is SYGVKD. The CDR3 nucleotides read TGTGCCATCAGTGGCGGGGGAGGCGATTACAATGAGCAGTTCTTC. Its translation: CAISGGGGDYNEQFF.

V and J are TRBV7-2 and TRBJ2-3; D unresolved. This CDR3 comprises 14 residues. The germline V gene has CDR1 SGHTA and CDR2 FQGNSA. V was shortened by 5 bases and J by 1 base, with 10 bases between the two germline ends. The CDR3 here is CASSPKWGTDTQYF. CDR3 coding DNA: TGTGCCAGCAGCCCAAAATGGGGCACAGATACGCAGTATTTT.

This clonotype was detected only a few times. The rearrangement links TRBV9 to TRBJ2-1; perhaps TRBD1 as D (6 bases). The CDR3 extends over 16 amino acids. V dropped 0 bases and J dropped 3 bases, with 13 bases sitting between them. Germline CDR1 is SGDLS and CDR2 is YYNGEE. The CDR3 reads CASSVGGQGIYNEQFF. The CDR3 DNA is TGTGCCAGCAGCGTAGGAGGGCAGGGGATCTACAATGAGCAGTTCTTC.

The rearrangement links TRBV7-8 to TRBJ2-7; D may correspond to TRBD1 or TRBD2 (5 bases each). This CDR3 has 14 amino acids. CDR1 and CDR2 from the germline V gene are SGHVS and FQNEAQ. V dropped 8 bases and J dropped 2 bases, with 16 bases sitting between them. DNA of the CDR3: TGTGCCAGCGGCCTAGGGACCGCTACCTACGAGCAGTACTTC. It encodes CASGLGTATYEQYF.

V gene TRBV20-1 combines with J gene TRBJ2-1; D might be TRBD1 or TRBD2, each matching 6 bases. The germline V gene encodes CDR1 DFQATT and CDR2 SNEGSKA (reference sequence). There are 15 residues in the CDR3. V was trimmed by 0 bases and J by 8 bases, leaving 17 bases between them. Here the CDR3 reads CSARDGPVGGDEQFF. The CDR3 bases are TGCAGTGCTAGAGATGGCCCCGTGGGGGGCGATGAGCAGTTCTTC.

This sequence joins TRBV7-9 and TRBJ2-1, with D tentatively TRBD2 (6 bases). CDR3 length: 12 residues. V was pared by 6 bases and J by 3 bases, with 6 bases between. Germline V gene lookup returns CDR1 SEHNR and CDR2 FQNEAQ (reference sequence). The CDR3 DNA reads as TGTGCCAGCAGGGAGGGCTACAATGAGCAGTTCTTC. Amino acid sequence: CASREGYNEQFF.

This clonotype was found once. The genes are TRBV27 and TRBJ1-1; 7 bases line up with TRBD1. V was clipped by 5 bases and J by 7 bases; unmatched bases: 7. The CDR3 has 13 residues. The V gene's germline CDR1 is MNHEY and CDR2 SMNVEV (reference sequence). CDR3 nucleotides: TGTGCCAGCAGTGTTACAGGGGCGCATGAAGCTTTCTTT. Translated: CASSVTGAHEAFF.

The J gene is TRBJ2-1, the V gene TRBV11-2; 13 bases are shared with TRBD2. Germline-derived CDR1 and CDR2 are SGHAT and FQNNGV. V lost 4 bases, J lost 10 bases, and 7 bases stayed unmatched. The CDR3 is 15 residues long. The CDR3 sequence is CASSWTSGSCREQFF. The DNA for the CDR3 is TGTGCCAGCAGCTGGACTAGCGGGAGTTGTAGGGAGCAGTTCTTC.

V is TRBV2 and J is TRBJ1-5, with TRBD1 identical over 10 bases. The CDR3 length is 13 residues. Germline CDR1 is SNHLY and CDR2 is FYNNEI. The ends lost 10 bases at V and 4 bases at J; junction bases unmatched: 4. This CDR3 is CAMRDRGNQPQHF. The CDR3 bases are TGTGCCATGCGGGACAGGGGAAATCAGCCCCAGCATTTT. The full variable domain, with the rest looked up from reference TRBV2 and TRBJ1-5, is EPEVTQTPSHQVTQMGQEVILRCVPISNHLYFYWYRQILGQKVEFLVSFYNNEISEKSEIFDDQFSVERPDGSNFTLKIRSTKLEDSAMYFCAMRDRGNQPQHFGDGTRLSIL.

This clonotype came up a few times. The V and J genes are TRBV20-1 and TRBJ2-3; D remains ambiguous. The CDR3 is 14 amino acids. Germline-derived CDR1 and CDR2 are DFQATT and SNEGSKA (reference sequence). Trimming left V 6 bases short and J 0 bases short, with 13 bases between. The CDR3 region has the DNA TGCAGTGCGCCCCGGGCGACAAGCACAGATACGCAGTATTTT. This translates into CSAPRATSTDTQYF.

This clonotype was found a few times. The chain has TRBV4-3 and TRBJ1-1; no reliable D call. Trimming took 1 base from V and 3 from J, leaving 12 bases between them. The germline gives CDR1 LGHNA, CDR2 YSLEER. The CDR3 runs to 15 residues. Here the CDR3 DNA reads TGCGCCAGCAGCCAAGGTTTGAGTGGGGACACTGAAGCTTTCTTT. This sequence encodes CASSQGLSGDTEAFF.

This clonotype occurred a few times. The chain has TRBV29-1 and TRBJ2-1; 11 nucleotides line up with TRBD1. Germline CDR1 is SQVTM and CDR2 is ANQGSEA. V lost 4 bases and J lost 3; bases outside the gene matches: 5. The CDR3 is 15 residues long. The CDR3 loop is CSVASGTGGYNEQFF. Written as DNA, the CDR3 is TGCAGCGTTGCATCCGGGACAGGGGGCTACAATGAGCAGTTCTTC.

CDR3 amino acids: CSVATGNTEAFF. CDR3 bases: TGCAGCGTCGCAACAGGGAACACTGAAGCTTTCTTT. The gene calls are TRBV29-1 and TRBJ1-1; tentative D call: TRBD1 (5 bases). This CDR3 region has 12 residues. V dropped 6 bases and J dropped 1 base, with 9 bases sitting between them. Per germline, CDR1 SQVTM and CDR2 ANQGSEA.

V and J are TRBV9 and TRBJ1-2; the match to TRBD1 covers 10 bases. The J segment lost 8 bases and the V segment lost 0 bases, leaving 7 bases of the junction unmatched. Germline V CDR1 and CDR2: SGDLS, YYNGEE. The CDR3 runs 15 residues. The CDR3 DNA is TGTGCCAGCAGCGTAGCCGCTGGGACAGGGGTCGGCTACACCTTC. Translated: CASSVAAGTGVGYTF.

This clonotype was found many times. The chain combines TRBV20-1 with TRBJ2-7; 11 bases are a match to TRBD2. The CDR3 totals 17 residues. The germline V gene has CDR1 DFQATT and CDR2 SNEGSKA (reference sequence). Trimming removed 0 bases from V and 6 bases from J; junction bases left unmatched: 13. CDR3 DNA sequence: TGCAGTGCTAGAGAAGGGACTAGCGGTCAGGGTCTTCCCGAGCAGTACTTC. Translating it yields CSAREGTSGQGLPEQYF.

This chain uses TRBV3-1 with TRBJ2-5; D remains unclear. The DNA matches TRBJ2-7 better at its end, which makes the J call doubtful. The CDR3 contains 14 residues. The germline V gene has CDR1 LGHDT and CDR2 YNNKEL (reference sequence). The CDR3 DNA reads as TGTGCCAGCAGCCAAGTTCCTGAAGCCTACGAGCAGTACTTC. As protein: CASSQVPEAYEQYF.

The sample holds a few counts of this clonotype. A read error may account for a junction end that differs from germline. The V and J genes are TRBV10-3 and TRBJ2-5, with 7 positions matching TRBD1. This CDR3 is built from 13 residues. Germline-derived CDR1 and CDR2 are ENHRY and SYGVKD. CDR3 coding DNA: TGTGCCACTCGGACGGGACAGCAAGACACCCAGTACTTC. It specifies CATRTGQQDTQYF.

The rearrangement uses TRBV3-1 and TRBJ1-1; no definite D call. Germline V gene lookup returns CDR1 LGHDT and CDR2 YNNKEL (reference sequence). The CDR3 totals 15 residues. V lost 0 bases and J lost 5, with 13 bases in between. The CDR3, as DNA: TGTGCCAGCAGCCAAGATCTAGGGTTCCGTACTGAAGCTTTCTTT. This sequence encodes CASSQDLGFRTEAFF.

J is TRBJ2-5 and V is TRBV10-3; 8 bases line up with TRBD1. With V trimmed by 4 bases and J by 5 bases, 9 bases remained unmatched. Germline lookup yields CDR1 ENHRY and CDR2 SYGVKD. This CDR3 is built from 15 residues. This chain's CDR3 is CAISGADRVVETQYF. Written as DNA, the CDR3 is TGTGCCATCAGTGGTGCGGACAGGGTAGTGGAGACCCAGTACTTC.

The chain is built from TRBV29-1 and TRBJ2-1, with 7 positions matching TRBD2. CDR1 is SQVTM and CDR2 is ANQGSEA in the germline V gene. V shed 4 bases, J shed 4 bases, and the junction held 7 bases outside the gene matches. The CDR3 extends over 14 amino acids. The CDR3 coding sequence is TGCAGCGTTGTCGGCCTAGCGGAATACAATGAGCAGTTCTTC. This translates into CSVVGLAEYNEQFF.

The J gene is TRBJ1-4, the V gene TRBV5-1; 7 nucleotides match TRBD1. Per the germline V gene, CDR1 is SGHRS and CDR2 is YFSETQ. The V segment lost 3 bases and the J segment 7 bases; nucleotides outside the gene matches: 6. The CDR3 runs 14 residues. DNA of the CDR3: TGCGCCAGCAGCTATGACAGGGAGAGTGAAAAACTGTTTTTT. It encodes CASSYDRESEKLFF.

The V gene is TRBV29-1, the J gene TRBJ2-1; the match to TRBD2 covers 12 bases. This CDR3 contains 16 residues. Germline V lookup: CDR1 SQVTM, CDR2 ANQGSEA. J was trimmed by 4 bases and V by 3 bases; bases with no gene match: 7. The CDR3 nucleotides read TGCAGCGTTGAGGCCCCTAGCGGGAGGGGGTACAATGAGCAGTTCTTC. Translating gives CSVEAPSGRGYNEQFF.

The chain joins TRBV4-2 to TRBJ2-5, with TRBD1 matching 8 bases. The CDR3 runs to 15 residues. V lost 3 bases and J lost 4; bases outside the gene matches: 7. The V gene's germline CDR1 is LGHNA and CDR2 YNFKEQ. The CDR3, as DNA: TGTGCCAGCAGCCAGGTGACAGGGGAGGCAGAGACCCAGTACTTC. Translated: CASSQVTGEAETQYF.

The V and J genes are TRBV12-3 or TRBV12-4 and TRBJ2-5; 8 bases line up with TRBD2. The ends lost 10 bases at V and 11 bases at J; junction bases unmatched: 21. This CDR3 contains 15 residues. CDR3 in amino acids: CATRRAGVSQGEQYF. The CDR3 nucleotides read TGTGCCACCAGGCGAGCGGGAGTGTCACAGGGTGAGCAGTACTTC.

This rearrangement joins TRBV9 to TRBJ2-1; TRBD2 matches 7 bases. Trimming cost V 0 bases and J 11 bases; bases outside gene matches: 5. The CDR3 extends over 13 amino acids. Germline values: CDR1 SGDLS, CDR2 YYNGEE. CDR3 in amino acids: CASSVGGGTQQFF. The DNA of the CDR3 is TGTGCCAGCAGCGTAGGGGGGGGGACGCAGCAGTTCTTC.